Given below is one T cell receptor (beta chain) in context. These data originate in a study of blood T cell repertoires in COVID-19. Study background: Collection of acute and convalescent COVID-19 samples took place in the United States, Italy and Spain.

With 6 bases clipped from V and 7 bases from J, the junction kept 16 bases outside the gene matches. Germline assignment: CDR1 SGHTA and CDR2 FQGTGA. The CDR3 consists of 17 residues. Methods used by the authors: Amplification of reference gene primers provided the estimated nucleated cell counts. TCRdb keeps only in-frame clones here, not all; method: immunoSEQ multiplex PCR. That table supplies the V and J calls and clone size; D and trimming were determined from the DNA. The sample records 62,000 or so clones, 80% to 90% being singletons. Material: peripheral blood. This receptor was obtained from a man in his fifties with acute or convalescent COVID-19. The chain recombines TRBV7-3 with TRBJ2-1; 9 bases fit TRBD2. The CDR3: CASRPRPGLAQENEQFF. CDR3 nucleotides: TGTGCCAGCAGGCCCCGGCCAGGACTAGCGCAGGAGAATGAGCAGTTCTTC.